This note documents a single TCR beta chain sequence. Its antigen is still unknown. Germline and junction disagree at one end, which may indicate a read error. The CDR3 length is 17 residues. CDR1 and CDR2 (germline): SGHVS, FQNEAQ. This specimen comes from a study of tumor and adjacent non-tumor tissue in lung cancer. Study findings and constraints: Tumor TCR diversity, when higher, was linked to shorter survival. Normal lung showed higher cumulative top 100 clone frequency than tumor. Compared with tumor, normal lung showed significantly lower TCR diversity.

TCRbeta libraries were built with three rounds of nested PCR, modified from ARM-PCR. TCRdb ran MiXCR on the multiplex PCR reads and lists one entry per CDR3 protein. This sample has about 110,000 distinct CDR3 sequences, with over 75% found just once. This sample's RNA came from whole unsorted tissue. Donors were chemotherapy-naive, newly diagnosed lung cancer surgical patients in China, August–late 2014. This sequence originates from a man in his 70s with non-small cell lung cancer. This chain joins TRBV7-8 and TRBJ2-5; D is possibly TRBD2 (5 bases). Sequenced sample: lung tumor tissue. The CDR3 region is CACSLASSGTVGETQYF. CDR3 sequence (DNA): TGTGCCTGCAGCTTAGCGTCGAGCGGAACTGTGGGGGAGACCCAGTACTTC.